This T cell receptor beta chain was sequenced for a study of blood T cells in healthy people across ages. Study details: Per two T cells, about one barcoded beta molecule was captured through template switching.

General study points: While age rose, TCR beta diversity per million T cells dropped in a roughly linear way.

Germline values: CDR1 DFQATT, CDR2 SNEGSKA (reference sequence). The CDR3 spans 15 residues. V dropped 4 bases and J dropped 1; count of bases not matched to a gene: 7. Concerning this clonotype: What it binds is unknown.

Together with a sample-barcoded 5' primer, a J-beta primer mix was included in a second PCR lasting about 7 to 12 cycles. Each CDR3 protein gets one entry after TCRdb re-called the 5' RACE reads with MiXCR. The table records some 1.8 million distinct CDR3 sequences, around 40% of them present only once. The receptor was isolated from a human donor in good health. The specimen was blood. The chain has TRBV20-1 and TRBJ2-5; 9 bases line up with TRBD2. CDR3 in amino acids: CSATSSGGFQETQYF. The CDR3 DNA sequence: TGCAGTGCTACGTCGAGCGGGGGGTTCCAAGAGACCCAGTACTTC.